This T cell receptor beta chain derives from a study of Graves' ophthalmopathy and Graves' hyperthyroidism. Whole-study findings and limits: A 13-signature model separated ophthalmopathy from stable hyperthyroidism, reaching roughly 85% sensitivity and 80% to 83% specificity cross-validated.

Transcripts of RNA were the source for amplifying TCR beta CDR3 regions. Second-round multiplex PCR came after first-round RT-PCR with HTBI primers. One entry per CDR3 protein, called by TCRdb with MiXCR from the multiplex PCR reads. The sample contains 650,000 to 900,000 distinct CDR3 sequences, roughly two fifths of which appear only once. Donors with ophthalmopathy: moderate-to-severe activity, CAS ≥3, NOSPECS ≥4, duration under 3 months. PBMCs were obtained from roughly 9.9 ml of fresh peripheral blood. This clonotype occurred many times. The antigen remains unidentified. The germline V gene encodes CDR1 DFQATT and CDR2 SNEGSKA (reference sequence). The CDR3 length is 16 residues. The germline V and J ends were trimmed by 3 bases and 10 bases, with 27 bases remaining between them.

Sequencing was done on a sample of peripheral blood. This TCR was sampled from an adult man with Graves' ophthalmopathy. The V and J genes are TRBV20-1 and TRBJ1-1, with D possibly matching TRBD1 (6 bases). The DNA of the CDR3 is TGCAGTGCTAGCCCCTCAAGGGCACAGGGCGCCGATCGAGCTTTCTTT. Residues: CSASPSRAQGADRAFF.